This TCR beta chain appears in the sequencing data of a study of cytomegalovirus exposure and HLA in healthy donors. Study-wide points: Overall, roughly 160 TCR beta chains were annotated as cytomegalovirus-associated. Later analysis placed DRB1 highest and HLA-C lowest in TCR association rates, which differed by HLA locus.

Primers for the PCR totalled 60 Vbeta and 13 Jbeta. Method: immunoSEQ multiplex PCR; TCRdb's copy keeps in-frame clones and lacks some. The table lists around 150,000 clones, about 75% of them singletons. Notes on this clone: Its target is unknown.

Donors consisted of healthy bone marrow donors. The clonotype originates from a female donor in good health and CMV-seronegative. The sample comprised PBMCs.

Here the CDR3 DNA reads TGTGCCAGCAGTTCCACAGGATCCACCGGGGAGCTGTTTTTT. Protein: CASSSTGSTGELFF. The chain joins TRBV28 to TRBJ2-2; the D gene is possibly TRBD1 (5 bases). Per germline, CDR1 MDHEN and CDR2 SYDVKM. V lost 4 bases and J lost 4, with 10 bases in between. The CDR3 covers 14 residues. Filled out from reference TRBV28 and TRBJ2-2, the complete variable domain reads DVKVTQSSRYLVKRTGEKVFLECVQDMDHENMFWYRQDPGLGLRLIYFSYDVKMKEKGDIPEGYSVSREKKERFSLILESASTNQTSMYLCASSSTGSTGELFFGEGSRLTVL.